These 31 T cell receptor beta chains were sequenced from one sample in a study of blood T cell repertoires in COVID-19. The method was immunoSEQ multiplex PCR; TCRdb's version includes in-frame clones alone and lacks a portion of them. The table has approximately 110,000 clones, about 88% seen once. The sample consisted of peripheral blood. The receptors derive from a man aged 35-49 years with acute or convalescent COVID-19.

V and J are TRBV6-6 and TRBJ2-2; TRBD1 is a possible D gene (6 bases). In germline, CDR1 is MNHNY, CDR2 SVGAGI (reference sequence). This CDR3 comprises 14 residues. V was shortened by 4 bases and J by 5 bases, with 11 bases between the two germline ends. The CDR3 sequence is CASSFRTETGELFF. The DNA for the CDR3 is TGTGCCAGCAGTTTCAGGACAGAGACCGGGGAGCTGTTTTTT.

This clone was detected a few times. The V gene is TRBV11-2, the J gene TRBJ2-1; 11 nucleotides agree with TRBD1. Per germline, CDR1 SGHAT and CDR2 FQNNGV. Unmatched junction bases numbered 2, after V lost 4 bases and J lost 6 bases. This CDR3 is 14 amino acids long. The CDR3 DNA follows: TGTGCCAGCAGCTCCGGGACAGGGGGCAATGAGCAGTTCTTC. It translates to CASSSGTGGNEQFF. Supplemented by reference TRBV11-2 and TRBJ2-1, the full variable domain reads EAGVAQSPRYKIIEKRQSVAFWCNPISGHATLYWYQQILGQGPKLLIQFQNNGVVDDSQLPKDRFSAERLKGVDSTLKIQPAKLEDSAVYLCASSSGTGGNEQFFGPGTRLTVL.

This clone was picked up one time. This chain uses TRBV6-5 with TRBJ2-1; the match to TRBD2 covers 14 bases. The CDR3 spans 16 residues. Germline V gene lookup returns CDR1 MNHEY and CDR2 SVGAGI. The V segment lost 4 bases and the J segment 6 bases; nucleotides outside the gene matches: 5. DNA of the CDR3: TGTGCCAGCAGTTCCCGACTAGCGGGGGGGCTCAATGAGCAGTTCTTC. It translates to CASSSRLAGGLNEQFF.

The rearrangement links TRBV3-1 (or the pseudogene TRBV3-2) to TRBJ2-3; tentatively, D is TRBD2 (6 bases). The CDR3 has 17 residues. Looked up from germline, CDR1 is LGHDT and CDR2 is YNNKEL (reference sequence). V was cut by 5 bases and J by 2 bases, with 20 bases left in between. CDR3 in amino acids: CASSAFLGSGFTDTQYF. The CDR3, as DNA: TGTGCCAGCAGCGCTTTCTTAGGGAGCGGGTTCACAGATACGCAGTATTTT.

This sequence joins TRBV28 and TRBJ2-2; perhaps TRBD2 as D (5 bases). Trimming removed 10 bases from V and 5 bases from J, with 8 bases in between. The CDR3 is 11 amino acids. The germline gives CDR1 MDHEN, CDR2 SYDVKM. The CDR3 spells CAITGTGELFF. In DNA form, the CDR3 reads TGTGCCATTACGGGGACCGGGGAGCTGTTTTTT. The complete variable domain, with remaining parts taken from reference TRBV28 and TRBJ2-2, reads DVKVTQSSRYLVKRTGEKVFLECVQDMDHENMFWYRQDPGLGLRLIYFSYDVKMKEKGDIPEGYSVSREKKERFSLILESASTNQTSMYLCAITGTGELFFGEGSRLTVL.

This sequence joins TRBV2 and TRBJ1-2, with D perhaps matching TRBD1 (5 bases). CDR3 size: 13 residues. Per germline, CDR1 SNHLY and CDR2 FYNNEI. The ends were cut back, 5 bases at V and 7 bases at J, with 14 bases in the middle. Written as DNA, the CDR3 is TGTGCCAGCAGTCGGCAGGGCGGTGGTGGCTACACCTTC. This gives the protein CASSRQGGGGYTF.

The gene calls are TRBV5-1 and TRBJ2-5; 9 bases line up with TRBD2. This CDR3 has 19 amino acids. Germline V CDR1 and CDR2: SGHRS, YFSETQ. The ends lost 0 bases at V and 3 bases at J; junction bases unmatched: 15. The CDR3 DNA reads TGCGCCAGCAGCTTGGGGCAGAAGTGGGACCGGACTAGCGAAGAGACCCAGTACTTC. Protein product: CASSLGQKWDRTSEETQYF.

The chain employs TRBV4-3 and TRBJ2-1; the match to TRBD1 covers 10 bases. The trim removed 4 bases at V and 7 bases at J, leaving 7 bases unmatched. CDR1 is LGHNA and CDR2 is YSLEER in the germline V gene. The CDR3 length is 15 residues. As DNA, the CDR3 is TGCGCCAGCAGCCCCCGGGACAGGGGCGGGAATGAGCAGTTCTTC. It is translated as CASSPRDRGGNEQFF.

The CDR3 nucleotides read TGTGCCAGCAGCAAGATCGGACTAGCGGGGGGTAATAGGATTCAGTACTTC. It specifies CASSKIGLAGGNRIQYF. V usage is TRBV21-1 and J usage is TRBJ2-4; the table's TRBD2 call for D was not verified on the DNA. TRBV21-1 is classified as a pseudogene. CDR3 length equals 17 residues.

CDR3: CASSPAGWGKNTEAFF. In nucleotides, the CDR3 is TGCGCCAGCAGCCCCGCGGGGTGGGGGAAGAACACTGAAGCTTTCTTT. The genes are TRBV4-1 and TRBJ1-1, with D perhaps TRBD1 (5 bases). The CDR3 length is 16 residues. The germline gives CDR1 MGHRA, CDR2 YSYEKL. Between the trimmed V and J ends, which lost 4 bases and 1 base, there was a span of 16 bases.

The chain joins TRBV27 to TRBJ1-5; tentatively, D is TRBD1 (5 bases). This CDR3 is 15 amino acids long. The germline V gene has CDR1 MNHEY and CDR2 SMNVEV (reference sequence). Trimming took off 6 bases at V and 1 base at J, with 13 bases between the two ends. The CDR3 loop reads CASRSLGVSNQPQHF. In nucleotides, the CDR3 is TGTGCCAGCAGGTCCCTAGGGGTAAGCAATCAGCCCCAGCATTTT.

The J gene is TRBJ2-5, the V gene TRBV19; D is uncertain. Germline CDR1 and CDR2: LNHDA and SQIVND (reference sequence). The CDR3 sequence is 11 residues long. The V end was cut by 9 bases, the J end by 2 bases, with 7 bases between. DNA of the CDR3: TGTGCCAGCCTTCGTCAAGAGACCCAGTACTTC. It translates to CASLRQETQYF. The full variable domain, its missing parts supplied by reference TRBV19 and TRBJ2-5, is DGGITQSPKYLFRKEGQNVTLSCEQNLNHDAMYWYRQDPGQGLRLIYYSQIVNDFQKGDIAEGYSVSREKKESFPLTVTSAQKNPTAFYLCASLRQETQYFGPGTRLLVL.

This clone is a singleton in its sample. The V gene is TRBV11-2, the J gene TRBJ2-5; D is perhaps TRBD2 (6 bases). The CDR3 consists of 13 residues. V lost 5 bases, J lost 1 base, and 8 bases lay in between. In germline, CDR1 is SGHAT, CDR2 FQNNGV. This chain's CDR3 is CASSLGLQETQYF. Written as DNA, the CDR3 is TGTGCCAGCAGCCTGGGACTCCAAGAGACCCAGTACTTC.

The chain couples TRBV5-8 to TRBJ2-1; unclear D gene. V shed 0 bases and J shed 4 bases, with 11 bases lying between them. The CDR3 runs to 15 residues. Germline V CDR1 and CDR2: SGHTS, YDEGEE. CDR3 amino acids: CASSLVADTYNEQFF. The CDR3 DNA follows: TGTGCCAGCAGCTTGGTTGCGGATACTTACAATGAGCAGTTCTTC.

V and J are TRBV9 and TRBJ2-2; tentative D call: TRBD2 (5 bases). Germline CDR1 SGDLS, CDR2 YYNGEE. Trimming removed 2 bases from V and 0 bases from J, with 11 bases in between. The CDR3 is made up of 16 amino acids. Here the CDR3 reads CASSVRELPNTGELFF. As DNA, the CDR3 is TGTGCCAGCAGCGTGAGGGAACTACCGAACACCGGGGAGCTGTTTTTT.

This chain uses TRBV4-2 with TRBJ2-1, with 13 bases fitting TRBD2. The CDR3 is 16 amino acids. The J segment lost 3 bases and the V segment lost 3 bases, leaving 2 bases of the junction unmatched. In germline, CDR1 is LGHNA, CDR2 YNFKEQ. The chain's CDR3 is CASSQTSGGNYNEQFF. In DNA, the CDR3 is TGTGCCAGCAGCCAGACTAGCGGGGGGAACTACAATGAGCAGTTCTTC.

V gene TRBV4-2 combines with J gene TRBJ2-3; TRBD2 matches 11 bases. After removal of 1 base from V and 5 bases from J, the junction contained 5 bases not matched to a gene. This CDR3 is 16 amino acids long. The germline CDR1 and CDR2 sequences are LGHNA and YNFKEQ. This chain's CDR3 is CASSQALAGAGDTQYF. The CDR3 bases are TGTGCCAGCAGCCAAGCACTAGCGGGGGCGGGAGATACGCAGTATTTT.

Regarding this clone: At one end the junction does not follow the germline gene, possibly because of a read error. The chain carries TRBV7-7 and TRBJ2-1, with a tentative D call TRBD2 (5 bases). Germline lookup yields CDR1 SSHAT and CDR2 FNYEAQ (reference sequence). The CDR3 extends over 15 amino acids. In DNA form, the CDR3 reads TGTGCTAGCAGTAGAGGGAGTGGTGTATTAAGTGAGCAGTTCTTC. This encodes CASSRGSGVLSEQFF.

This clone was observed once. CDR3 nucleotides: TGTGCCAGCCGCCCCGGGGGGGGGCGGTCAGGCTACACCTTC. It yields the protein CASRPGGGRSGYTF. The V and J genes are TRBV28 and TRBJ1-2; possible D gene TRBD1, 6 bases. Trimming removed 8 bases at V and 8 bases at J, with 21 bases between. CDR1 is MDHEN and CDR2 is SYDVKM in the germline V gene. This CDR3 spans 14 amino acids.

The chain combines TRBV5-1 with TRBJ1-1; TRBD1 aligns across 7 bases. Germline lookup yields CDR1 SGHRS and CDR2 YFSETQ. Germline trimming cut 4 bases from V and 7 bases from J; bases unmatched to any gene: 7. The CDR3 length is 13 residues. CDR3 region: CASSIGTDFEAFF. Here the CDR3 DNA reads TGCGCCAGCAGCATAGGGACAGACTTTGAAGCTTTCTTT.

The gene calls are TRBV30 and TRBJ2-5, with D tentatively TRBD1 (7 bases). V dropped 4 bases and J dropped 4 bases, with 19 bases sitting between them. CDR1 is GTSNPN and CDR2 is SVGIG in the germline V gene (reference sequence). This CDR3 spans 15 amino acids. CDR3 amino acids: CAWMLNTGEVETQYF. CDR3 bases: TGTGCCTGGATGCTGAATACAGGGGAGGTAGAGACCCAGTACTTC.

The CDR3 loop is CASSELGPGGIEETQYF. Written as DNA, the CDR3 is TGCGCCAGCAGTGAGTTAGGCCCAGGGGGCATTGAAGAGACCCAGTACTTC. The rearrangement links TRBV10-2 to TRBJ2-5, with 8 bases matching TRBD1. Germline values: CDR1 WSHSY, CDR2 SAAADI. V dropped 1 base and J dropped 3; count of bases not matched to a gene: 10. CDR3 length equals 17 residues.

The rearrangement uses TRBV7-9 and TRBJ1-5; D is unclear. In germline, CDR1 is SEHNR, CDR2 FQNEAQ (reference sequence). Deletions cut 2 bases from V and 4 bases from J, with 18 bases between. This CDR3 region has 17 residues. The CDR3 DNA follows: TGTGCCAGCAGCTTAAGCGCTGTCGACCTCCTGAATCAGCCCCAGCATTTT. Translation: CASSLSAVDLLNQPQHF.

The rearrangement links TRBV13 to TRBJ1-2, with D hard to call. V lost 4 bases and J lost 0, with 6 bases in between. Germline CDR1 reads PRHDT; CDR2 reads FYEKMQ (reference sequence). The CDR3 extends over 13 amino acids. In nucleotides, the CDR3 is TGTGCCAGCAGCTCCGGGACTAACTATGGCTACACCTTC. It specifies CASSSGTNYGYTF.

This clone occurred once. This chain joins TRBV13 and TRBJ1-2; 9 nucleotides agree with TRBD1. Per the germline V gene, CDR1 is PRHDT and CDR2 is FYEKMQ (reference sequence). CDR3 size: 15 residues. Losses at the gene ends were 4 bases for V and 2 bases for J; bases not matched to a gene: 5. The CDR3 DNA reads as TGTGCCAGCAGCTACGGGACAGGGTGGAACTATGGCTACACCTTC. Translated: CASSYGTGWNYGYTF.

The chain recombines TRBV5-1 with TRBJ1-1; D remains unclear. The ends were cut back, 6 bases at V and 4 bases at J, with 16 bases in the middle. Germline values: CDR1 SGHRS, CDR2 YFSETQ. The CDR3 consists of 14 residues. The CDR3, as DNA: TGCGCCAGCACCCCGGGTCCTCCGGGCACTGAAGCTTTCTTT. Residues: CASTPGPPGTEAFF. Based on the CDR3 plus reference TRBV5-1 and TRBJ1-1, the full variable domain is KAGVTQTPRYLIKTRGQQVTLSCSPISGHRSVSWYQQTPGQGLQFLFEYFSETQRNKGNFPGRFSGRQFSNSRSEMNVSTLELGDSALYLCASTPGPPGTEAFFGQGTRLTVV.

There are a few counts of this clone. The V call is TRBV5-8, the J call TRBJ1-2; the match to TRBD1 covers 9 bases. J was trimmed by 12 bases and V by 4 bases; bases with no gene match: 7. Germline CDR1 is SGHTS and CDR2 is YDEGEE. The CDR3 length is 12 residues. The CDR3 sequence: CASSLWTGEDTF. CDR3 bases: TGTGCCAGCAGCCTATGGACAGGGGAAGACACCTTC.

This chain uses TRBV11-3 with TRBJ2-7; 15 bases are shared with TRBD2. With V trimmed by 4 bases and J by 6 bases, 7 bases remained unmatched. The CDR3 runs to 16 residues. The germline CDR1 and CDR2 sequences are SGHNT and YENEEA. For the CDR3, the DNA is TGTGCCAGCAGCTCAGGACTAGCGGGAGGGCCGGCCGAGCAGTACTTC. Amino acids: CASSSGLAGGPAEQYF.

This sequence joins TRBV27 and TRBJ2-3; a weak D match, TRBD2 (6 bases). Germline lookup yields CDR1 MNHEY and CDR2 SMNVEV (reference sequence). The CDR3 runs 14 residues. Trimming took 3 bases from V and 6 from J, leaving 13 bases between them. CDR3 protein: CASSFGTWGDTQYF. The CDR3, as DNA: TGTGCCAGCAGTTTTGGGACTTGGGGGGATACGCAGTATTTT.

This chain joins TRBV6-5 and TRBJ2-1, with TRBD1 matching over 7 bases. The CDR3 is 13 amino acids. Germline V gene data show CDR1 as MNHEY and CDR2 as SVGAGI. V shed 7 bases and J 1 base; nucleotides not matched to a gene: 1. CDR3 bases: TGTGCCAGCAAGGGGGCGTCCTACAATGAGCAGTTCTTC. It codes for CASKGASYNEQFF.

This chain links TRBV18 with TRBJ1-6; 10 nucleotides agree with TRBD1. Trimming cost V 6 bases and J 8 bases; bases outside gene matches: 7. Germline-derived CDR1 and CDR2 are KGHSH and LQKENI. The CDR3 loop spans 15 amino acids. The CDR3 DNA reads TGTGCCAGCTCCCTTGACAGGGGGCTGTATTCACCCCTCCACTTT. Amino acids: CASSLDRGLYSPLHF.